One and the same sample provided the 26 T cell receptor beta chains below, sequenced in a study of CD8+ T cells in alopecia areata. Extracted RNA was reverse transcribed into cDNA, the sequencing template. Using immunoSEQ multiplex PCR, the repertoire was profiled, and TCRdb retains in-frame clones only, with some absent. The sample has approximately 61,000 clones, 96% seen once. The material sequenced was CD8+ T cells sorted from blood, taken at week 0. These receptors all come from a human donor with alopecia areata.

The chain links TRBV5-4 to TRBJ2-2; 9 bases agree with TRBD1. The CDR3 consists of 15 residues. Germline CDR1 and CDR2: SGHNT and YYREEE (reference sequence). V was clipped by 4 bases and J by 4 bases; unmatched bases: 5. CDR3 DNA: TGTGCCAGCAGCGAGGCGACAGGGGGCACCGGGGAGCTGTTTTTT. Translated, it gives CASSEATGGTGELFF. Combining the CDR3 with reference TRBV5-4 and TRBJ2-2 gives the whole variable domain ETGVTQSPTHLIKTRGQQVTLRCSSQSGHNTVSWYQQALGQGPQFIFQYYREEENGRGNFPPRFSGLQFPNYSSELNVNALELDDSALYLCASSEATGGTGELFFGEGSRLTVL.

The chain links TRBV5-1 to TRBJ2-1, with a tentative D call TRBD2 (5 bases). V was shortened by 0 bases and J by 10 bases, with 14 bases between the two germline ends. CDR3 length equals 14 residues. The germline V gene encodes CDR1 SGHRS and CDR2 YFSETQ. CDR3 in amino acids: CASSLAFSPGEQFF. The CDR3 coding sequence is TGCGCCAGCAGCTTGGCTTTTTCACCGGGGGAGCAGTTCTTC.

The V and J genes are TRBV10-1 and TRBJ2-2; D remains ambiguous. V lost 0 bases and J lost 4, with 6 bases in between. This CDR3 has 14 amino acids. From germline, CDR1 is WNHNN and CDR2 SYGVQD (reference sequence). The CDR3 region has the DNA TGCGCCAGCAGTGAGTCCCGGAGCACCGGGGAGCTGTTTTTT. Translated: CASSESRSTGELFF.

V usage is TRBV7-2 and J usage is TRBJ2-3, with D unresolved. Trimming cost V 5 bases and J 1 base, with 16 bases left between them. CDR1 SGHTA and CDR2 FQGNSA come from the germline V gene. There are 16 residues in the CDR3. The CDR3 protein is CASSALEGWGTDTQYF. Here the CDR3 DNA reads TGTGCCAGCAGCGCCCTTGAAGGGTGGGGCACAGATACGCAGTATTTT.

This sequence joins TRBV5-5 and TRBJ2-2, with D tentatively TRBD1 (6 bases). The CDR3 sequence is 15 residues long. The germline V gene encodes CDR1 SGHKS and CDR2 YYEKEE (reference sequence). The V end lost 1 base, the J end lost 5 bases, and 12 bases lay between the germline ends. The CDR3 sequence is CASSLSGVMTGELFF. The CDR3 region has the DNA TGTGCCAGCAGCTTGTCAGGGGTCATGACCGGGGAGCTGTTTTTT.

The chain uses TRBV2 and TRBJ2-5, with TRBD2 matching over 8 bases. Germline assignment: CDR1 SNHLY and CDR2 FYNNEI. The V segment lost 10 bases and the J segment 12 bases; nucleotides outside the gene matches: 22. The CDR3 is 15 residues long. The CDR3 coding sequence is TGTGCCACCTACTCTCCCCGTAGCGGGGCCCAAAATAAGTACTTC. Translated, it gives CATYSPRSGAQNKYF.

The chain uses TRBV25-1 and TRBJ2-5; D may be TRBD1 or TRBD2 (6 bases each). The CDR3 consists of 13 residues. Germline V lookup: CDR1 MGHDK, CDR2 SYGVNS. V was clipped by 7 bases and J by 3 bases, with 12 bases between them. The CDR3, as DNA: TGTGCCAGCACCCCGGGGGCGGAAGAGACCCAGTACTTC. Protein sequence: CASTPGAEETQYF.

V is TRBV29-1 and J is TRBJ2-3; 11 nucleotides align to TRBD2. Trimming at V came to 3 bases and at J to 6 bases, leaving 8 bases not matched to a gene. Germline CDR1 reads SQVTM; CDR2 reads ANQGSEA. This CDR3 comprises 15 residues. CDR3 nucleotide sequence: TGCAGCGTTGAGGCTAGCGGGGGGCTCGGGGATACGCAGTATTTT. It is translated as CSVEASGGLGDTQYF.

The CDR3 region has the DNA TGTGCCAGCAGCGAAGACAGGGACTCCTACAATGAGCAGTTCTTC. Translating it yields CASSEDRDSYNEQFF. The V gene is TRBV5-6, the J gene TRBJ2-1; 7 bases map to TRBD1. CDR3 length equals 15 residues. J lost 0 bases, V lost 4 bases, and 4 bases had no gene match. Germline CDR1 is SGHDT and CDR2 is YYEEEE.

This clone appeared a single time. This rearrangement joins TRBV11-2 to TRBJ2-4, with D uncertain. Germline-derived CDR1 and CDR2 are SGHAT and FQNNGV. This CDR3 contains 15 residues. Trimming removed 6 bases from V and 0 bases from J, with 12 bases in between. The CDR3 region is CASSFSDIAKNIQYF. The CDR3 bases are TGTGCCAGCAGTTTTTCCGACATAGCCAAAAACATTCAGTACTTC.

V and J are TRBV4-2 and TRBJ2-7, with a possible D match to TRBD2 (6 bases). The CDR3 is 14 residues long. Germline CDR1 LGHNA, CDR2 YNFKEQ. Trimming shortened V by 5 bases and J by 2 bases, and 13 bases separated the two germline ends. DNA of the CDR3: TGTGCCAGCAGCTCTACGGGACTTCCCTACGAGCAGTACTTC. Amino acids: CASSSTGLPYEQYF.

The chain recombines TRBV7-9 with TRBJ2-3, with D perhaps matching TRBD2 (5 bases). From germline, CDR1 is SEHNR and CDR2 FQNEAQ (reference sequence). This CDR3 region has 15 residues. V lost 4 bases and J lost 6, with 17 bases in between. Here the CDR3 reads CASSSPRWGEDTQYF. CDR3 coding DNA: TGTGCCAGCAGCTCACCCCGGTGGGGAGAGGATACGCAGTATTTT.

This clone was seen only once. V is TRBV7-6 and J is TRBJ1-2, with D possibly TRBD1 on 6 matching bases. Germline V lookup: CDR1 SGHVS, CDR2 FNYEAQ. The CDR3 contains 15 residues. V was cut by 5 bases and J by 8 bases, with 21 bases left in between. The chain's CDR3 is CASSPMRGASLGYTF. The CDR3 coding sequence is TGTGCCAGCAGCCCGATGAGGGGGGCAAGCTTAGGCTACACCTTC.

The chain carries TRBV2 and TRBJ2-7; D may be TRBD2 (5 bases). The CDR3 is 12 amino acids. The V gene's germline CDR1 is SNHLY and CDR2 FYNNEI. The V and J ends lost 7 bases and 4 bases respectively, with 11 bases between them. CDR3 loop: CASTEGGYEQYF. The CDR3 bases are TGTGCCAGCACCGAGGGTGGTTACGAGCAGTACTTC.

V is TRBV6-5 and J is TRBJ2-1; tentatively, D is TRBD1 (6 bases). Trimming left V 3 bases short and J 7 bases short, with 13 bases between. The germline V gene encodes CDR1 MNHEY and CDR2 SVGAGI. CDR3 size: 14 residues. The CDR3 coding sequence is TGTGCCAGCAGTTATTATGACAGGCATAATGAGCAGTTCTTC. It translates to CASSYYDRHNEQFF.

The V gene is TRBV5-1, the J gene TRBJ2-1; 8 nucleotides match TRBD2. Germline CDR1 SGHRS, CDR2 YFSETQ. The CDR3 totals 14 residues. V was clipped by 3 bases and J by 4 bases; unmatched bases: 3. The DNA of the CDR3 is TGCGCCAGCAGCTCCGGGACTAGTTACAATGAGCAGTTCTTC. This encodes CASSSGTSYNEQFF.

CDR3 DNA: TGCAGCGTTGAAGCGGACTGGGGGAAGACCGGGGAGCTGTTTTTT. The encoded protein is CSVEADWGKTGELFF. This sequence joins TRBV29-1 and TRBJ2-2, with D perhaps being TRBD1 or TRBD2 (5 bases each). With 1 base removed from V and 5 bases from J, the gap between germline ends came to 14 bases. The germline CDR1 and CDR2 sequences are SQVTM and ANQGSEA. CDR3 length: 15 residues.

The chain combines TRBV7-9 with TRBJ2-5; no clear D gene. V shed 5 bases and J shed 2 bases, with 12 bases lying between them. The CDR3 sequence is 14 residues long. From germline, CDR1 is SEHNR and CDR2 FQNEAQ (reference sequence). The CDR3 is CASSETSLQETQYF. The CDR3 bases are TGTGCCAGCAGCGAAACCAGCCTTCAAGAGACCCAGTACTTC. Full variable domain (remainder filled in from reference TRBV7-9 and TRBJ2-5): DTGVSQNPRHKITKRGQNVTFRCDPISEHNRLYWYRQTLGQGPEFLTYFQNEAQLEKSRLLSDRFSAERPKGSFSTLEIQRTEQGDSAMYLCASSETSLQETQYFGPGTRLLVL.

The chain recombines TRBV6-1 with TRBJ2-3; D unresolved. The V gene's germline CDR1 is MNHNS and CDR2 SASEGT. This CDR3 has 14 amino acids. V dropped 0 bases and J dropped 3 bases, with 7 bases sitting between them. The CDR3 DNA is TGTGCCAGCAGTGAAGCGTATGGGACAGATACGCAGTATTTT. This codes for CASSEAYGTDTQYF.

The rearrangement uses TRBV7-9 and TRBJ2-2, with D tentatively TRBD1 or TRBD2 (5 bases each). The CDR3 sequence is 18 residues long. CDR1 and CDR2 (germline): SEHNR, FQNEAQ (reference sequence). V dropped 6 bases and J dropped 0 bases, with 20 bases sitting between them. CDR3 protein: CASRDSRGASPNTGELFF. The CDR3 DNA is TGTGCCAGCAGGGACTCCAGAGGGGCCAGCCCGAACACCGGGGAGCTGTTTTTT.

This sequence joins TRBV4-3 and TRBJ2-3; D gene ambiguous. There are 17 residues in the CDR3. Germline CDR1 and CDR2: LGHNA and YSLEER. The V end was cut by 0 bases, the J end by 1 base, with 14 bases between. The CDR3 is CASSQEVWQLGTDTQYF. Written as DNA, the CDR3 is TGCGCCAGCAGCCAAGAGGTGTGGCAGCTGGGCACAGATACGCAGTATTTT.

This chain joins TRBV4-3 and TRBJ1-4, with D unresolved. V was pared by 0 bases and J by 3 bases, with 11 bases between. This CDR3 is built from 16 residues. Germline V lookup: CDR1 LGHNA, CDR2 YSLEER. The CDR3 protein is CASSQDGGLANEKLFF. As DNA, the CDR3 is TGCGCCAGCAGCCAAGACGGCGGGTTGGCTAATGAAAAACTGTTTTTT.

The rearrangement links TRBV7-9 to TRBJ2-1; possibly TRBD1 or TRBD2 for D (6 bases each). Trimming took off 8 bases at V and 3 bases at J, with 14 bases between the two ends. CDR1 and CDR2 (germline): SEHNR, FQNEAQ (reference sequence). CDR3 length: 14 amino acids. CDR3 in amino acids: CASQGGGYYNEQFF. The CDR3 nucleotides read TGTGCCAGCCAAGGAGGGGGTTACTACAATGAGCAGTTCTTC.

This sequence joins TRBV7-2 and TRBJ2-7, with D perhaps TRBD1 or TRBD2 (5 bases each). Germline V gene sequence: CDR1 SGHTA, CDR2 FQGNSA. V lost 6 bases to trimming and J lost 8 bases, with 11 bases between them. This CDR3 has 11 amino acids. The CDR3 loop is CASSWDVQQYF. The CDR3 DNA is TGTGCCAGCAGTTGGGACGTACAGCAGTACTTC.

The chain joins TRBV30 to TRBJ2-4, with TRBD2 matching 8 bases. V dropped 4 bases and J dropped 5; count of bases not matched to a gene: 4. CDR3 size: 13 residues. Per the germline V gene, CDR1 is GTSNPN and CDR2 is SVGIG (reference sequence). The CDR3 DNA sequence: TGTGCCTGGATAAGTAGCGGGGAAAACATTCAGTACTTC. Translated: CAWISSGENIQYF. The full variable domain, its missing parts supplied by reference TRBV30 and TRBJ2-4, is SQTIHQWPATLVQPVGSPLSLECTVEGTSNPNLYWYRQAAGRGLQLLFYSVGIGQISSEVPQNLSASRPQDRQFILSSKKLLLSDSGFYLCAWISSGENIQYFGAGTRLSVL.

The chain is built from TRBV29-1 and TRBJ2-1, with 11 bases matching TRBD1. The CDR3 totals 14 residues. V dropped 5 bases and J dropped 7; count of bases not matched to a gene: 7. Looked up from germline, CDR1 is SQVTM and CDR2 is ANQGSEA. CDR3 amino acids: CSVQGTGGGNEQFF. The DNA of the CDR3 is TGCAGCGTTCAGGGGACAGGGGGGGGTAATGAGCAGTTCTTC.